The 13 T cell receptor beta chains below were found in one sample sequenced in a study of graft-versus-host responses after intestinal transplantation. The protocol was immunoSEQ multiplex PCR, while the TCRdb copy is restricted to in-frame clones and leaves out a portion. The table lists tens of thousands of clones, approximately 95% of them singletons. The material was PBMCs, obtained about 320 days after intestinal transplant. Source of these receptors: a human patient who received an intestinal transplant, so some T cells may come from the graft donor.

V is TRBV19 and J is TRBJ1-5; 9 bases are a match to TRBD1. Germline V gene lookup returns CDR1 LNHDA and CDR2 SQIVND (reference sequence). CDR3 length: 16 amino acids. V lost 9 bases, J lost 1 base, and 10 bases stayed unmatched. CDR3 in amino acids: CASRDRESESNQPQHF. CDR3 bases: TGTGCCAGCCGGGACAGGGAGTCGGAGAGCAATCAGCCCCAGCATTTT.

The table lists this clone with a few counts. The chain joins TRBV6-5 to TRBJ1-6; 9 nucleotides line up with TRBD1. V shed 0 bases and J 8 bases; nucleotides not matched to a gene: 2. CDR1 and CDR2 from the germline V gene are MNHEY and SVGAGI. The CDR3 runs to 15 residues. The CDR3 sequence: CASSYSGQGYSPLHF. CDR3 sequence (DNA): TGTGCCAGCAGTTACTCGGGACAGGGTTATTCACCCCTCCACTTT.

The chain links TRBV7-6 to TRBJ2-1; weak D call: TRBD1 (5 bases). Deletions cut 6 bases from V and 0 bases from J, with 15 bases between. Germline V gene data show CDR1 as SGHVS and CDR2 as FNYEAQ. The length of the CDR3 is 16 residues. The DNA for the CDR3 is TGTGCCAGCAGTCGTGGACCGACAGTCTCCTACAATGAGCAGTTCTTC. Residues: CASSRGPTVSYNEQFF.

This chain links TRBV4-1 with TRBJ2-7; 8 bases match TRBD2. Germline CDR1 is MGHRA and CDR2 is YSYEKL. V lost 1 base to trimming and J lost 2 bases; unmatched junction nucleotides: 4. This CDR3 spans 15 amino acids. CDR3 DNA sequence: TGCGCCAGCAGCCAAGGTGGGACTAGGACCTACGAGCAGTACTTC. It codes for CASSQGGTRTYEQYF.

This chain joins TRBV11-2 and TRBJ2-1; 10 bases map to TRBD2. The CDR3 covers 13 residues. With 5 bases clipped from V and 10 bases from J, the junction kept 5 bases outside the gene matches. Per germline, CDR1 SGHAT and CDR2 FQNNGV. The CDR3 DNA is TGTGCCAGCAGCCTAGCGGGAGCTTACGAGCAGTTCTTC. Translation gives CASSLAGAYEQFF.

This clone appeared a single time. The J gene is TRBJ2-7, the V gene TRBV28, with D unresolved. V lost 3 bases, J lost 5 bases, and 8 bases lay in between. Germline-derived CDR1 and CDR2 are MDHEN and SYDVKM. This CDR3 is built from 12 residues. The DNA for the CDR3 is TGTGCCAGCAGTTTGCGGACGGACGAGCAGTACTTC. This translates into CASSLRTDEQYF.

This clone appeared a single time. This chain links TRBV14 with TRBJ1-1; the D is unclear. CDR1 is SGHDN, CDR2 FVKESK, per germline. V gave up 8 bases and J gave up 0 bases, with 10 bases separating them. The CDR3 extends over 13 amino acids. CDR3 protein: CASSGSLNTEAFF. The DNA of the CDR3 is TGTGCCAGCTCGGGCAGTTTGAACACTGAAGCTTTCTTT.

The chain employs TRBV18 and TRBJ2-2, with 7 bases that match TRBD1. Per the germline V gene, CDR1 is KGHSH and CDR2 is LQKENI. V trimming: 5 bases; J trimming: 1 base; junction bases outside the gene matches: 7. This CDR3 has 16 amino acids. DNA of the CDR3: TGTGCCAGCTCAAGCAGACAGGGCCTGAACACCGGGGAGCTGTTTTTT. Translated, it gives CASSSRQGLNTGELFF.

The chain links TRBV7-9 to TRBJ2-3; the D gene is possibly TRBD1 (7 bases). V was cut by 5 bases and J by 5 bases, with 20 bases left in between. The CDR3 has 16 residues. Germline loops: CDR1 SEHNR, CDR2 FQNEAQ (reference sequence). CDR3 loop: CASSPQDRRAGDTQYF. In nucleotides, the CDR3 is TGTGCCAGCAGCCCCCAGGACAGGAGGGCGGGAGATACGCAGTATTTT.

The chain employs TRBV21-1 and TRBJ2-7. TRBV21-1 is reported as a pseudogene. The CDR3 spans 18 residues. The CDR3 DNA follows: TGTGCCAGCAGCACAGACGACAGGGAGGGACTAAGGTTATACGAGCAGTACTTC. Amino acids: CASSTDDREGLRLYEQYF.

CDR3 bases: TGTGCCAGCAGGCGGGAGTTGGGGAATTCACCCCTCCACTTT. Its translation is CASRRELGNSPLHF. The chain carries TRBV11-1 and TRBJ1-6; D is undetermined. Germline-derived CDR1 and CDR2 are SGHAT and FQDESV (reference sequence). The V end lost 6 bases, the J end lost 7 bases, and 13 bases lay between the germline ends. This CDR3 spans 14 amino acids.

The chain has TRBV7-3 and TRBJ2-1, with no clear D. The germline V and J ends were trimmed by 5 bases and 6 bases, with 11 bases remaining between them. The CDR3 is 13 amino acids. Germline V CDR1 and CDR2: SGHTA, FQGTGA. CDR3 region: CASSLPPANEQFF. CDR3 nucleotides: TGTGCCAGCAGCCTCCCCCCGGCCAATGAGCAGTTCTTC.

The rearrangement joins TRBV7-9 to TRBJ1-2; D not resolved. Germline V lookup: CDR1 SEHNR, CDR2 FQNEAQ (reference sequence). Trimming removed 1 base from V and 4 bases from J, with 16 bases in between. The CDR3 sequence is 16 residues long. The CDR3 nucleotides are TGTGCCAGCAGCTTAGTCCCCCCCGGACGGAGCTATGGCTACACCTTC. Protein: CASSLVPPGRSYGYTF.